The 18 T cell receptor beta chains below were found in one sample sequenced in a study of spatial heterogeneity in lung cancer. TCRdb re-analysed the 5' RACE reads in MiXCR, keeping a single row per CDR3 protein. Among around 7,800 distinct CDR3 sequences listed, roughly 9.2% were seen once. Time point denoted: sample taken at primary tumor resection. From tumor, nontumor lung or frozen PBMC, whole RNA was taken unsorted for sequencing. The sequencing used PBMCs, collected at surgery. The receptors derive from a male donor with early-stage non-small cell lung cancer.

This clonotype occurred many times. This beta chain represents an off-target read in a library built for alpha chains; its size is of limited meaning. The chain is built from TRBV29-1 and TRBJ2-7; TRBD2 matches 7 bases. Unmatched junction bases numbered 9, after V lost 0 bases and J lost 4 bases. Germline loops: CDR1 SQVTM, CDR2 ANQGSEA. The CDR3 runs 15 residues. The CDR3 region is CSVEDLGEGRYEQYF. In DNA, the CDR3 is TGCAGCGTTGAAGATTTGGGGGAGGGCCGGTACGAGCAGTACTTC.

This clonotype was picked up a small number of times. The size of this beta chain means little, since it is a stray read in a library made for alpha chains. The V gene is TRBV3-1, the J gene TRBJ2-1; weak D call: TRBD2 (5 bases). Germline assignment: CDR1 LGHDT and CDR2 YNNKEL (reference sequence). CDR3 length equals 13 residues. V gave up 5 bases and J gave up 5 bases, with 10 bases separating them. The CDR3 spells CASSTGLNNEQFF. The CDR3 region has the DNA TGTGCCAGCAGCACCGGACTGAACAATGAGCAGTTCTTC.

This clonotype has ten or more counts. Because this beta chain is a stray read in a library intended to capture alpha chains, its abundance should not be given much weight. The chain uses TRBV30 and TRBJ2-1; no definite D call. V shed 4 bases and J shed 0 bases, with 10 bases lying between them. There are 14 residues in the CDR3. The germline V gene encodes CDR1 GTSNPN and CDR2 SVGIG (reference sequence). The CDR3 sequence: CAWITGSSYNEQFF. Written as DNA, the CDR3 is TGTGCCTGGATTACCGGTAGCTCCTACAATGAGCAGTTCTTC.

This clonotype has ten or more counts. Because this beta chain is a stray read in a library intended to capture alpha chains, its abundance should not be given much weight. The V gene is TRBV7-9, the J gene TRBJ2-3, with a tentative D call TRBD1 (6 bases). The germline V and J ends were trimmed by 5 bases and 4 bases, with 13 bases remaining between them. Germline CDR1 is SEHNR and CDR2 is FQNEAQ (reference sequence). This CDR3 region has 14 residues. CDR3 DNA: TGTGCCAGCAGCGCAGAATACAGGGCAGATACGCAGTATTTT. Its translation is CASSAEYRADTQYF. Based on the CDR3 plus reference TRBV7-9 and TRBJ2-3, the full variable domain is DTGVSQNPRHKITKRGQNVTFRCDPISEHNRLYWYRQTLGQGPEFLTYFQNEAQLEKSRLLSDRFSAERPKGSFSTLEIQRTEQGDSAMYLCASSAEYRADTQYFGPGTRLTVL.

This clonotype was counted at least ten times. Because this beta chain is a stray read in a library intended to capture alpha chains, its abundance should not be given much weight. The V and J genes are TRBV29-1 and TRBJ2-2; 8 nucleotides agree with TRBD1. The CDR3 runs to 14 residues. Germline loops: CDR1 SQVTM, CDR2 ANQGSEA. J was trimmed by 7 bases and V by 0 bases; bases with no gene match: 4. Written as DNA, the CDR3 is TGCAGCGTTGAAGACAGGGGGCGGGGCGGGGAGCTGTTTTTT. This encodes CSVEDRGRGGELFF.

This clonotype was recorded at least ten times. Because this beta chain is a stray read in a library intended to capture alpha chains, its abundance should not be given much weight. This chain joins TRBV19 and TRBJ1-5; TRBD1 is a possible D gene (6 bases). Germline values: CDR1 LNHDA, CDR2 SQIVND (reference sequence). Deletions cut 4 bases from V and 4 bases from J, with 20 bases between. There are 17 residues in the CDR3. CDR3 loop: CASSTSNTGRSNQPQHF. Here the CDR3 DNA reads TGTGCCAGTAGTACAAGCAATACAGGGAGGTCGAATCAGCCCCAGCATTTT.

Many counts were recorded for this clonotype. The junction departs from germline at one end; a sequencing error may be responsible. This beta chain represents an off-target read in a library built for alpha chains; its size is of limited meaning. CDR3 amino acids: CSARTDRPSVF. CDR3 nucleotides: TGCAGTGCTAGAACGGACAGACCCTCGGTCTTC. The V gene is TRBV20-1, the J gene TRBJ2-1, with a possible D match to TRBD1 (6 bases). Germline CDR1 reads DFQATT; CDR2 reads SNEGSKA (reference sequence). This CDR3 has 11 residues.

This clonotype came up many times. In a library made to pick up alpha chains, this beta chain is a stray read with a size that means little. This chain uses TRBV19 with TRBJ1-3; TRBD1 might be the D (5 bases). Between the trimmed V and J ends, which lost 7 bases and 0 bases, there was a span of 7 bases. The CDR3 has 13 residues. Germline V CDR1 and CDR2: LNHDA, SQIVND (reference sequence). DNA of the CDR3: TGTGCCAGTAAGACAGCCTCTGGAAACACCATATATTTT. Its translation is CASKTASGNTIYF.

This clonotype showed up many times. This beta chain appears as a stray read in a library generated for alpha chains; its size is not informative. CDR3 nucleotide sequence: TGTGCCAGCAGCTTCCGTTGGGAGGCCCCCGGGGAGCTGTTTTTT. As protein: CASSFRWEAPGELFF. The rearrangement uses TRBV7-2 and TRBJ2-2, with D possibly matching TRBD2 (6 bases). The CDR3 covers 15 residues. Germline V gene lookup returns CDR1 SGHTA and CDR2 FQGNSA. Trimming stripped 3 bases from V and 6 bases from J, with 14 bases between. Full variable domain (outside the CDR3, taken from reference TRBV7-2 and TRBJ2-2): GAGVSQSPSNKVTEKGKDVELRCDPISGHTALYWYRQSLGQGLEFLIYFQGNSAPDKSGLPSDRFSAERTGGSVSTLTIQRTQQEDSAVYLCASSFRWEAPGELFFGEGSRLTVL.

There are many counts of this clonotype. A library prepared for alpha chains yielded this beta chain as an off-target read; its size is of little meaning. This sequence joins TRBV27 and TRBJ2-3, with 8 bases matching TRBD2. The CDR3 spans 16 residues. V lost 5 bases, J lost 3 bases, and 10 bases stayed unmatched. Germline-derived CDR1 and CDR2 are MNHEY and SMNVEV (reference sequence). DNA of the CDR3: TGTGCCAGCAGTGCGAGCGGGAGCGCCGGGACAGATACGCAGTATTTT. The encoded protein is CASSASGSAGTDTQYF.

This clonotype has ten or more counts. This beta chain is off target for a library built for alpha chains, so its abundance means little. This chain connects TRBV5-1 to TRBJ2-5, with D possibly being TRBD2 (6 bases). V gave up 2 bases and J gave up 0 bases, with 14 bases separating them. The CDR3 has 16 residues. Germline V lookup: CDR1 SGHRS, CDR2 YFSETQ. This CDR3 reads CASSFTTGEYQETQYF. DNA of the CDR3: TGCGCCAGCAGCTTTACGACGGGGGAGTACCAAGAGACCCAGTACTTC. The whole variable domain, filled in from reference TRBV5-1 and TRBJ2-5, reads KAGVTQTPRYLIKTRGQQVTLSCSPISGHRSVSWYQQTPGQGLQFLFEYFSETQRNKGNFPGRFSGRQFSNSRSEMNVSTLELGDSALYLCASSFTTGEYQETQYFGPGTRLLVL.

Details on this clonotype: Within a library made for alpha chains, this beta chain is off target, and its count is uninformative. This sequence joins TRBV11-3 and TRBJ2-3, with 13 nucleotides matching TRBD2. CDR1 and CDR2 (germline): SGHNT, YENEEA. Germline trimming cut 5 bases from V and 2 bases from J; bases unmatched to any gene: 10. The CDR3 totals 18 residues. CDR3 in DNA: TGTGCCAGCAGCCCTGGACTAGCGGGAGTTTACACCACAGATACGCAGTATTTT. Protein sequence: CASSPGLAGVYTTDTQYF.

The table lists this clonotype with many counts. This beta chain appears as a stray read in a library generated for alpha chains; its size is not informative. The chain joins TRBV12-3 or TRBV12-4 to TRBJ2-3; D is perhaps TRBD2 (6 bases). This CDR3 has 16 residues. V lost 5 bases and J 2 bases, leaving 17 bases between the germline ends. The CDR3: CASSPAGTAHTDTQYF. For the CDR3, the DNA is TGTGCCAGCAGTCCAGCCGGGACTGCACACACAGATACGCAGTATTTT.

The table lists this clonotype with many counts. This beta chain represents an off-target read in a library built for alpha chains; its size is of limited meaning. The rearrangement joins TRBV2 to TRBJ2-5; a possible D gene is TRBD1 (7 bases). Trimming cost V 6 bases and J 2 bases, with 16 bases left between them. Looked up from germline, CDR1 is SNHLY and CDR2 is FYNNEI. This CDR3 comprises 15 residues. In nucleotides, the CDR3 is TGTGCCAGCAGGGCCAGGGGGGCGGAACAAGAGACCCAGTACTTC. It yields the protein CASRARGAEQETQYF.

This clonotype was seen many times. The size of this beta chain means little, since it is a stray read in a library made for alpha chains. V usage is TRBV29-1 and J usage is TRBJ1-1; D remains unclear. From germline, CDR1 is SQVTM and CDR2 ANQGSEA. The CDR3 is made up of 13 amino acids. Trimming stripped 4 bases from V and 0 bases from J, with 9 bases between. The CDR3 DNA follows: TGCAGCGTTGTTATAGTCCTGAACACTGAAGCTTTCTTT. Amino acids: CSVVIVLNTEAFF.

The table lists this clonotype with many counts. Since the library was made to target alpha chains, this beta chain is a stray read and its abundance is not meaningful. The gene calls are TRBV12-3 or TRBV12-4 and TRBJ1-5, with 7 bases aligning to TRBD1. CDR3 length: 14 amino acids. Losses at the gene ends were 5 bases for V and 7 bases for J; bases not matched to a gene: 8. The CDR3 region is CASSRGGADQPQHF. DNA of the CDR3: TGTGCCAGCAGTAGAGGGGGCGCGGACCAGCCCCAGCATTTT.

This clonotype is medium-sized by share. The library was built for alpha chains, so this beta chain is an off-target read and its size means little. The chain employs TRBV7-3 and TRBJ2-2, with 7 bases identical to TRBD1. Germline CDR1 is SGHTA and CDR2 is FQGTGA. The CDR3 loop spans 17 amino acids. With 5 bases clipped from V and 2 bases from J, the junction kept 11 bases outside the gene matches. The CDR3 is CASSLTRDRLNTGELFF. Written as DNA, the CDR3 is TGTGCCAGCAGCCTTACTCGGGACAGACTAAACACCGGGGAGCTGTTTTTT.

This clonotype was seen repeatedly, ten times or more. Found in a library prepared for alpha chains, this beta chain is an off-target read, and its abundance has little meaning. CDR3: CASSFWASGSSAEQFF. Here the CDR3 DNA reads TGTGCCAGCAGCTTTTGGGCTAGCGGGAGTTCGGCTGAGCAGTTCTTC. The chain links TRBV11-2 to TRBJ2-1; the match to TRBD2 covers 10 bases. CDR1 and CDR2 (germline): SGHAT, FQNNGV. V lost 3 bases and J lost 9; bases outside the gene matches: 11. The CDR3 runs to 16 residues. Full variable domain (outside the CDR3, taken from reference TRBV11-2 and TRBJ2-1): EAGVAQSPRYKIIEKRQSVAFWCNPISGHATLYWYQQILGQGPKLLIQFQNNGVVDDSQLPKDRFSAERLKGVDSTLKIQPAKLEDSAVYLCASSFWASGSSAEQFFGPGTRLTVL.